The 10 T cell receptor beta chains reported below all come from one sample, sequenced in a study of blood T cell repertoires in COVID-19. The table came from immunoSEQ multiplex PCR; TCRdb's copy has only in-frame clones and leaves some out. Here the sample spans 100,000 or so clones, approximately 82% being singletons. The specimen was peripheral blood. These TCRs come from a man aged 55 to 69 with active or convalescent COVID-19.

This clone appeared a few times. The chain links TRBV28 to TRBJ2-7, with TRBD1 matching over 7 bases. The CDR3 loop spans 15 amino acids. J was trimmed by 0 bases and V by 2 bases; bases with no gene match: 4. Germline loops: CDR1 MDHEN, CDR2 SYDVKM. CDR3 region: CASSLVGQPSYEQYF. As DNA, the CDR3 is TGTGCCAGCAGTTTAGTGGGACAGCCCTCCTACGAGCAGTACTTC. Variable domain in full (rest from reference TRBV28 and TRBJ2-7): DVKVTQSSRYLVKRTGEKVFLECVQDMDHENMFWYRQDPGLGLRLIYFSYDVKMKEKGDIPEGYSVSREKKERFSLILESASTNQTSMYLCASSLVGQPSYEQYFGPGTRLTVT.

The V gene is TRBV5-4, the J gene TRBJ1-6, with D possibly TRBD1 on 5 matching bases. Germline V gene data show CDR1 as SGHNT and CDR2 as YYREEE (reference sequence). The V end lost 4 bases, the J end lost 7 bases, and 15 bases lay between the germline ends. CDR3 length: 15 amino acids. The CDR3 DNA follows: TGTGCCAGCAGCCCGACGGGGGGAAGGAATTCACCCCTCCACTTT. Protein sequence: CASSPTGGRNSPLHF. Full variable domain (missing parts from reference TRBV5-4 and TRBJ1-6): ETGVTQSPTHLIKTRGQQVTLRCSSQSGHNTVSWYQQALGQGPQFIFQYYREEENGRGNFPPRFSGLQFPNYSSELNVNALELDDSALYLCASSPTGGRNSPLHFGNGTRLTVT.

V and J are TRBV6-6 and TRBJ1-5; no clear D gene. Germline-derived CDR1 and CDR2 are MNHNY and SVGAGI (reference sequence). This CDR3 is 14 amino acids long. The V end lost 4 bases, the J end lost 4 bases, and 11 bases lay between the germline ends. The CDR3 protein is CASSFSTVNQPQHF. The CDR3 nucleotides are TGTGCCAGCAGTTTCTCTACGGTAAATCAGCCCCAGCATTTT.

The rearrangement uses TRBV11-2 and TRBJ1-1, with D perhaps matching TRBD1 (5 bases). Trimming removed 2 bases from V and 5 bases from J, with 9 bases in between. Per germline, CDR1 SGHAT and CDR2 FQNNGV. This CDR3 comprises 13 residues. The CDR3 bases are TGTGCCAGCAGCTTAAATCCAGGGACTGAAGCTTTCTTT. It specifies CASSLNPGTEAFF.

This chain uses TRBV5-1 with TRBJ2-1; 10 nucleotides line up with TRBD2. The ends lost 3 bases at V and 8 bases at J; junction bases unmatched: 5. CDR3 length: 14 amino acids. CDR1 is SGHRS and CDR2 is YFSETQ in the germline V gene. The DNA for the CDR3 is TGCGCCAGCAGCTCTAGCGGGAGAGTGGATGAGCAGTTCTTC. Protein: CASSSSGRVDEQFF. The full variable domain, its missing parts supplied by reference TRBV5-1 and TRBJ2-1, is KAGVTQTPRYLIKTRGQQVTLSCSPISGHRSVSWYQQTPGQGLQFLFEYFSETQRNKGNFPGRFSGRQFSNSRSEMNVSTLELGDSALYLCASSSSGRVDEQFFGPGTRLTVL.

V and J are TRBV10-3 and TRBJ1-6; D is possibly TRBD1 (5 bases). Germline CDR1 is ENHRY and CDR2 is SYGVKD. The CDR3 totals 13 residues. Trimming stripped 2 bases from V and 9 bases from J, with 8 bases between. In DNA form, the CDR3 reads TGTGCCATCAGTGAGGACAGTTTTTCACCCCTCCACTTT. The encoded protein is CAISEDSFSPLHF.

This rearrangement joins TRBV18 to TRBJ1-2; D might be TRBD1 (6 bases). V was shortened by 3 bases and J by 4 bases, with 12 bases between the two germline ends. Germline V lookup: CDR1 KGHSH, CDR2 LQKENI. This CDR3 region has 14 residues. Here the CDR3 reads CASSPAGTPYGYTF. CDR3 DNA: TGTGCCAGCTCACCGGCCGGGACACCCTATGGCTACACCTTC.

This chain connects TRBV3-1 (or the pseudogene TRBV3-2) to TRBJ1-1; D is ambiguous. The V and J ends lost 7 bases and 2 bases respectively, with 11 bases between them. Germline CDR1 is LGHDT and CDR2 is YNNKEL (reference sequence). This CDR3 is 13 amino acids long. The DNA for the CDR3 is TGTGCCAGCATGCTAGGAGGTAACACTGAAGCTTTCTTT. It is translated as CASMLGGNTEAFF.

This rearrangement joins TRBV6-2 or TRBV6-3 to TRBJ1-2; unclear D gene. The V and J ends lost 4 bases and 2 bases respectively, with 11 bases between them. The germline CDR1 and CDR2 sequences are MNHEY and SVGEGT. The CDR3 length is 14 residues. CDR3: CASSSGGSNYGYTF. The CDR3 coding sequence is TGTGCCAGCAGTTCCGGAGGCTCCAACTATGGCTACACCTTC.

This clone was observed many times. V and J are TRBV28 and TRBJ2-3; 7 bases are shared with TRBD2. This CDR3 is built from 14 residues. Germline CDR1 and CDR2: MDHEN and SYDVKM. V shed 3 bases and J 5 bases; nucleotides not matched to a gene: 5. This CDR3 is CASSFLAEKDTQYF. CDR3 in DNA: TGTGCCAGCAGTTTCCTAGCGGAAAAAGATACGCAGTATTTT.